A single TCR beta chain is shown here with its context. This clonotype showed up many times. What antigen it recognizes has not been identified. Relative to the germline gene, one junction end is altered; a read error may explain this. The data are from a study of T cells in Graves' hyperthyroidism and ophthalmopathy (dated by TCRdb to about 2019). Background for the entire study: Peripheral blood was collected at initial diagnosis, before any treatment. According to the paper, TCR Vbeta CDR3 sequencing was carried out on 135 peripheral blood samples, which came from under 50 ophthalmopathy, some 73 hyperthyroidism and about 17 progressor patients. The 75 to 100 discovery patients were divided at random into training and test sets in a 7:3 ratio. Whether ophthalmopathy could be predicted prospectively was tested in an independent validation cohort made up of some 20 hyperthyroidism patients plus 17 patients who later progressed to ophthalmopathy. After blood sampling, hyperthyroidism patients were treated with methimazole at a starting dose of 30 mg daily, and ophthalmopathy patients were treated with high-dose intravenous methylprednisolone. To identify distinguishing TCR V-J signatures, a discovery cohort of around 100 patients was used, comprising some 43 with Graves' ophthalmopathy and 57 with stable Graves' hyperthyroidism. Thyroid tissue and blood T-cell repertoires from several Graves' hyperthyroidism patients were also compared in the study. The full study reports these points: Sample size was not statistically predetermined, and investigators were not blinded to group allocation. Most expanded thyroid clonotypes (frequency above 0.001) were also detected in blood, a finding suggesting that blood repertoires may reflect thyroid immune responses. In validation, progression to ophthalmopathy was predicted by the model with around 70% sensitivity and 72.22% specificity, a median of approximately 6.5 months before onset. A 13 V-J signature model separated ophthalmopathy from stable hyperthyroidism, with 87.88% sensitivity and just under 84% specificity in cross-validation and 80%/75% in testing.

Stable Graves' hyperthyroidism was defined as the absence of progression to ophthalmopathy over 18 months of follow-up. The hyperthyroidism patients were between 18 and 65 years old and newly diagnosed, with a disease duration of less than 2 months. The study excluded patients with uncontrolled infections, other autoimmune diseases, pregnancy or lactation. Diagnoses were based on clinical symptoms, serum thyroxine and TRAb, thyroid ultrasound and orbital computed tomography. PBMCs were separated from roughly 10 ml of fresh peripheral blood using Ficoll-Paque density gradient centrifugation. Total RNA was extracted using Trizol reagent, and RNA quality was assessed on an Agilent 2100 Bioanalyzer. Sequences SGHRS (CDR1) and YFSETQ (CDR2) are obtained from the germline V gene. Reading from cysteine to phenylalanine, the CDR3 counts 14 amino acids. This entry keeps only the CDR3 DNA: 42 bases, framed from base 1.

Amplification of TCR beta CDR3 regions was carried out from RNA transcripts. The first round of RT-PCR for the TCR CDR3 was performed with the HTBI primer set and the Qiagen OneStep RT-PCR kit. Libraries were constructed in a second round of multiplex PCR, after which size selection and purification were performed. Paired-end sequencing of the libraries was performed with 100 bp reads on an Illumina HiSeq2000. The paper's data handling went like this. SOAPnuke was used to process the raw data, with reads discarded if the reads contained adapters or uncalled bases, had a mean Phred below 15, or lacked an exact constant-primer or identifier match. COPE v1.2.5 was used to merge the high-quality paired reads, and each unique nucleotide sequence was defined as a clonotype. MiTCR v1.1 was used to align clonotypes to the IMGT TRBV, TRBD and TRBJ reference segments. The analysis included only V-J combinations with a frequency above 0.0001, which together covered roughly 99% of the repertoires. A TCS score was defined as the ratio of F50 (clonal expansion) to E x V (chaos), with BLOSUM62-based TCRdist applied between CDR3 peptides within each V-J. Welch's t-statistics and random forest reduced roughly 540 V-J features to 13, which were used in a naive Bayes classifier (R e1071). TCRdb cleaned the public reads at Q25 with fastp, built clones with MiXCR and kept in-frame beta chains. Rows are combined by CDR3 protein, so each entry shows the most common genes and DNA. For this entry, the V and J calls and clone size follow TCRdb and not the study's own pipeline. This sample lists about 710,000 distinct CDR3 sequences; 16% were detected once. The top ten clones comprise roughly 8% of the sample.

The chain couples TRBV5-1 to TRBJ2-3, with the D gene call left open. This receptor was identified in a man aged 18 to 30 with Graves' hyperthyroidism. The sequenced sample was blood. The CDR3 amino acid sequence is: CASSLAGFTDTQYF. The sequenced DNA is TGTGCCAGCAGCTTAGCAGGATTCACAGATACGCAGTATTTT.